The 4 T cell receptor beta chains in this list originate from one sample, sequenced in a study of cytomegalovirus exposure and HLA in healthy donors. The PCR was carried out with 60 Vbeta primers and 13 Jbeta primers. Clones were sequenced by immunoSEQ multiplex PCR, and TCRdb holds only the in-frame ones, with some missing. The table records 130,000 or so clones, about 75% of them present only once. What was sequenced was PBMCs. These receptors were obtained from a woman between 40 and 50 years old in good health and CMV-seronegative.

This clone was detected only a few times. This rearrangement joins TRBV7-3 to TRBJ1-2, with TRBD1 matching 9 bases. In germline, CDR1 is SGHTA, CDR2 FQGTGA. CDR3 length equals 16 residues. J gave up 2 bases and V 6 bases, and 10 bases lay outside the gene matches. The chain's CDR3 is CASSSGTGLTNYGYTF. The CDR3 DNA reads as TGTGCCAGCAGTTCCGGGACAGGGTTAACGAACTATGGCTACACCTTC.

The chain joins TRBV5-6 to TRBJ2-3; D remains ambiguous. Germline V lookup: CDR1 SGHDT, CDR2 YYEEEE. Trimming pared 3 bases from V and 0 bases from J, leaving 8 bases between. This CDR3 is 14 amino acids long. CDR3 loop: CASSSVRSTDTQYF. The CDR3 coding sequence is TGTGCCAGCAGCTCGGTCCGTAGCACAGATACGCAGTATTTT. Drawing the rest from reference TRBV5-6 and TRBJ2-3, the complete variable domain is DAGVTQSPTHLIKTRGQQVTLRCSPKSGHDTVSWYQQALGQGPQFIFQYYEEEERQRGNFPDRFSGHQFPNYSSELNVNALLLGDSALYLCASSSVRSTDTQYFGPGTRLTVL.

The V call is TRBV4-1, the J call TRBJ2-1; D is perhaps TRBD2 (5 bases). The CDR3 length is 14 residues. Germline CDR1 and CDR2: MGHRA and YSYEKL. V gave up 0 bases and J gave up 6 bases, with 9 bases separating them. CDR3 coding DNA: TGCGCCAGCAGCCAAGATAGGGAGCCCAATGAGCAGTTCTTC. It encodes CASSQDREPNEQFF.

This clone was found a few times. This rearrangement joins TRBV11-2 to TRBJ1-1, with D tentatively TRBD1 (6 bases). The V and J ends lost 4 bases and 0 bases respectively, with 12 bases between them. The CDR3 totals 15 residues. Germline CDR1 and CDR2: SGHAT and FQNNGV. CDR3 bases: TGTGCCAGCAGCTGGGGGGGCGGGGTGAACACTGAAGCTTTCTTT. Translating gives CASSWGGGVNTEAFF.